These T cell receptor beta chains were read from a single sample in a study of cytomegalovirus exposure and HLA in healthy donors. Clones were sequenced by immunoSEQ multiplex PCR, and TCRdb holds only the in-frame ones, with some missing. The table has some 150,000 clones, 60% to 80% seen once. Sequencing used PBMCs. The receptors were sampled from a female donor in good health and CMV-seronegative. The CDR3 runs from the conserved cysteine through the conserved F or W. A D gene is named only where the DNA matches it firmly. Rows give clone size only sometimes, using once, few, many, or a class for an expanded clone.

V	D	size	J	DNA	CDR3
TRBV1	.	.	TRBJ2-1	TGCACCAGCAGCCAACTTACCTTTACAGGGAGTCCCCGAAGCTCCTACAATGAGCAGTTCTTC	CTSSQLTFTGSPRSSYNEQFF
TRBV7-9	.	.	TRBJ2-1	TGTGCCAGCAGCAACTCGCAGGGATACAATGAGCAGTTCTTC	CASSNSQGYNEQFF
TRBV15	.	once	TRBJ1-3	TGTGCCACCAGCAGTTTACAGGGAAACACCATATATTTT	CATSSLQGNTIYF
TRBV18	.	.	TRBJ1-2	TGTGCCAGCTCATCGGGGAGGGACTATGGCTACACCTTC	CASSSGRDYGYTF
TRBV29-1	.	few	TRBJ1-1	TGCAGCGTTCTAAGTCAGAACACTGAAGCTTTCTTT	CSVLSQNTEAFF
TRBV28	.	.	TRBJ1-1	TGTGCCGTGGACCGGACAGTTGAAGCTTTCTTT	CAVDRTVEAFF
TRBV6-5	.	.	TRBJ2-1	TGTGCCAGCAGTACAGACCCATATAAGCAGTTCTTC	CASSTDPYKQFF
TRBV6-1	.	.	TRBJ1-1	TGTGCCAGCAGTGAAGGCGGGGGGAACACTGAAGCTTTCTTT	CASSEGGGNTEAFF
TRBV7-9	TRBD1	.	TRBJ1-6	TGTGCCAGCAGCTTAGGAGGGGGACAGTTTGAACCCCTCCACTTT	CASSLGGGQFEPLHF
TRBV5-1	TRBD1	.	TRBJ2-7	TGCGCCAGCAGCTTGGAGGCAGGGGGTATCTACGAGCAGTACTTC	CASSLEAGGIYEQYF
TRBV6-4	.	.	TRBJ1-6	TGTGCCAGCAGTGGCCACCTATATAATTCACCCCTCCACTTT	CASSGHLYNSPLHF
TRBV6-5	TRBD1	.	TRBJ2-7	TGTGCCAGCAGTTACTCAAGGACAGGGGTCTCCTACGAGCAGTACTTC	CASSYSRTGVSYEQYF
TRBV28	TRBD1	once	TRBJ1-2	TGTGCCAGCAGTTTTAGCAACAGGGGTGGCTACACCTTC	CASSFSNRGGYTF
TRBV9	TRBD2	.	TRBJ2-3	TGTGCCAGCAGCGTATCGGCGGGGCTAGCGGGGGGGCGGGGAGATACGCAGTATTTT	CASSVSAGLAGGRGDTQYF
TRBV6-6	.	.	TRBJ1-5	TGTGCCAGCAGTTCATCAGGGGAGAGCAATCAGCCCCAGCATTTT	CASSSSGESNQPQHF
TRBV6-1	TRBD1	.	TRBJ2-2	TGTGCCAGCAGTGAGCCGGGGACAGGGAACACCGGGGAGCTGTTTTTT	CASSEPGTGNTGELFF
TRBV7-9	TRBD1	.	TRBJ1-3	TGTGCCAGCAGAGAAGGAAGGGGGCAGGGTGTGGGAAACACCATATATTTT	CASREGRGQGVGNTIYF
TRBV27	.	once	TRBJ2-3	TGTGCCAGCAGTCTAACGCCCGCAGATACGCAGTATTTT	CASSLTPADTQYF
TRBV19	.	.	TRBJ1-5	TGTGCCAGTAGACACCAGGGCGGTCAGCCCCAGCATTTT	CASRHQGGQPQHF
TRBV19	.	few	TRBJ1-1	TGTGCCAGTAGTATAAAGGACACCTACACTGAAGCTTTCTTT	CASSIKDTYTEAFF
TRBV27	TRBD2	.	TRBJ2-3	TGTGCCAGCAGTGCCCTAGCGGGGGCCACAGATACGCAGTATTTT	CASSALAGATDTQYF
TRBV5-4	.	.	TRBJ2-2	TGTGCCAGCAGCTTGGAGGCAGGGTCGAACACCGGGGAGCTGTTTTTT	CASSLEAGSNTGELFF
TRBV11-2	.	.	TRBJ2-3	TGTGCCAGCAGCCCGGTAGGGGGAGGGACAGATACGCAGTATTTT	CASSPVGGGTDTQYF
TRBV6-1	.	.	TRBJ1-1	TGTGCCAGCAGTGTACAGACAAACACTGAAGCTTTCTTT	CASSVQTNTEAFF
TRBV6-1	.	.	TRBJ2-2	TGTGCCACCCTTACAGGGTCTGCGAACACCGGGGAGCTGTTTTTT	CATLTGSANTGELFF